Shown below are 20 T cell receptor beta chains from a single sample sequenced in a study of shared clonotypes between healthy human individuals. TCRdb's copy holds only in-frame clones and misses some; the assay was immunoSEQ multiplex PCR. The sample consists of millions of clones, roughly 95% of them appearing once. Naive CD8 cells lacked CD45RO, underwent positive selection for CCR7 and left out terminally differentiated effector memory CD45RA+ cells. Sequencing was done on a sample of naive CD8+ T cells sorted from blood. These receptors all stem from a man between 18 and 29 years old in good health.

The chain combines TRBV4-1 with TRBJ2-3; TRBD2 matches at 14 bases. The CDR3 runs 17 residues. The V gene's germline CDR1 is MGHRA and CDR2 YSYEKL. V dropped 2 bases and J dropped 4; count of bases not matched to a gene: 5. CDR3 loop: CASSQRSTSGGADTQYF. The CDR3 DNA reads as TGCGCCAGCAGCCAAAGATCGACTAGCGGGGGGGCAGATACGCAGTATTTT.

CDR3: CASSLLGGHSNQPQHF. The CDR3 bases are TGTGCCAGCTCTCTACTCGGGGGACATAGCAATCAGCCCCAGCATTTT. The chain recombines TRBV2 with TRBJ1-5; possible D gene TRBD1, 6 bases. This CDR3 is built from 16 residues. Looked up from germline, CDR1 is SNHLY and CDR2 is FYNNEI. V was cut by 8 bases and J by 0 bases, with 17 bases left in between.

The V and J genes are TRBV5-8 and TRBJ2-5, with 14 bases matching TRBD2. This CDR3 is built from 18 residues. Germline V gives CDR1 SGHTS, CDR2 YDEGEE. After removal of 3 bases from V and 1 base from J, the junction contained 8 bases not matched to a gene. The CDR3 loop reads CASSWGLAGEIGQETQYF. DNA of the CDR3: TGTGCCAGCAGCTGGGGACTAGCGGGAGAGATCGGCCAAGAGACCCAGTACTTC.

The rearrangement uses TRBV15 and TRBJ2-7; D tentatively fits TRBD1 or TRBD2 (5 bases each). This CDR3 comprises 14 residues. Deletions cut 6 bases from V and 3 bases from J, with 15 bases between. Germline values: CDR1 LNHNV, CDR2 YYDKDF (reference sequence). CDR3 sequence: CATRDQGGGYEQYF. The CDR3 DNA is TGTGCCACCAGGGACCAGGGTGGGGGCTACGAGCAGTACTTC. The full variable domain, rest sourced from reference TRBV15 and TRBJ2-7, is DAMVIQNPRYQVTQFGKPVTLSCSQTLNHNVMYWYQQKSSQAPKLLFHYYDKDFNNEADTPDNFQSRRPNTSFCFLDIRSPGLGDTAMYLCATRDQGGGYEQYFGPGTRLTVT.

V is TRBV5-4 and J is TRBJ2-3, with 10 bases aligning to TRBD2. CDR3 size: 16 residues. Looked up from germline, CDR1 is SGHNT and CDR2 is YYREEE (reference sequence). V lost 3 bases and J lost 1; bases outside the gene matches: 5. The CDR3 DNA reads as TGTGCCAGCAGCTCAGCGGGAGGGCAGGGCACAGATACGCAGTATTTT. Its translation is CASSSAGGQGTDTQYF. Filled out from reference TRBV5-4 and TRBJ2-3, the complete variable domain reads ETGVTQSPTHLIKTRGQQVTLRCSSQSGHNTVSWYQQALGQGPQFIFQYYREEENGRGNFPPRFSGLQFPNYSSELNVNALELDDSALYLCASSSAGGQGTDTQYFGPGTRLTVL.

The rearrangement uses TRBV7-9 and TRBJ2-5, with D perhaps assigned TRBD1 or TRBD2 (7 bases each). V was cut by 5 bases and J by 2 bases, with 27 bases left in between. The CDR3 contains 19 residues. The germline V gene encodes CDR1 SEHNR and CDR2 FQNEAQ (reference sequence). This CDR3 reads CASSLREGRGSVLQETQYF. CDR3 DNA: TGTGCCAGCAGCCTCAGGGAGGGCAGGGGGTCCGTCCTACAAGAGACCCAGTACTTC.

The V call is TRBV5-6, the J call TRBJ1-6; 9 bases are a match to TRBD1. The ends lost 4 bases at V and 6 bases at J; junction bases unmatched: 11. The CDR3 is made up of 17 amino acids. The germline gives CDR1 SGHDT, CDR2 YYEEEE. CDR3 sequence reads: CASSLLGTQGANSPLHF. In DNA form, the CDR3 reads TGTGCCAGCAGCCTGTTGGGCACACAGGGGGCTAATTCACCCCTCCACTTT.

The chain links TRBV2 to TRBJ2-3; TRBD1 aligns across 7 bases. The CDR3 totals 14 residues. V shed 8 bases, J shed 0 bases, and the junction held 5 bases outside the gene matches. From germline, CDR1 is SNHLY and CDR2 FYNNEI. The CDR3 region is CASGGQSSTDTQYF. CDR3 nucleotide sequence: TGTGCCAGCGGGGGACAGTCAAGCACAGATACGCAGTATTTT. The full variable domain, completed using reference TRBV2 and TRBJ2-3, is EPEVTQTPSHQVTQMGQEVILRCVPISNHLYFYWYRQILGQKVEFLVSFYNNEISEKSEIFDDQFSVERPDGSNFTLKIRSTKLEDSAMYFCASGGQSSTDTQYFGPGTRLTVL.

On this clone itself: Other nucleotide sequences in the sample specify the same CDR3. V usage is TRBV5-6 and J usage is TRBJ1-5; D not resolved. The CDR3 has 14 amino acids. Trimming stripped 1 base from V and 1 base from J, with 6 bases between. In germline, CDR1 is SGHDT, CDR2 YYEEEE. As DNA, the CDR3 is TGTGCCAGCAGCTTGTGGGGAAGCAATCAGCCCCAGCATTTT. This sequence encodes CASSLWGSNQPQHF.

The chain recombines TRBV27 with TRBJ2-5; 9 positions agree with TRBD2. J gave up 4 bases and V 7 bases, and 7 bases lay outside the gene matches. The CDR3 consists of 14 residues. Germline V CDR1 and CDR2: MNHEY, SMNVEV (reference sequence). Here the CDR3 reads CASNEIAGAETQYF. The CDR3 bases are TGTGCCAGCAACGAAATAGCGGGAGCAGAGACCCAGTACTTC.

As regards this clone: The junction and the germline gene differ at one end; a read error may be behind it. The V gene is TRBV10-2, the J gene TRBJ1-2; D unclear. The CDR3 is made up of 11 amino acids. CDR1 is WSHSY and CDR2 is SAAADI in the germline V gene. The CDR3 DNA follows: TGCGCCAGCAGCGAGTCCTATGGCTACACCTTC. This encodes CASSESYGYTF.

The chain carries TRBV25-1 and TRBJ2-6; possibly TRBD1 or TRBD2 for D (6 bases each). Deletions cut 6 bases from V and 4 bases from J, with 19 bases between. The CDR3 has 17 residues. Germline V CDR1 and CDR2: MGHDK, SYGVNS. CDR3 sequence: CASREREGGYGANVLTF. The CDR3 region has the DNA TGTGCCAGCAGGGAGAGAGAGGGGGGCTACGGGGCCAACGTCCTGACTTTC.

This clone has just one count. The gene calls are TRBV30 and TRBJ2-3; 8 nucleotides align to TRBD1. V dropped 3 bases and J dropped 3; count of bases not matched to a gene: 5. The CDR3 loop spans 14 amino acids. Looked up from germline, CDR1 is GTSNPN and CDR2 is SVGIG (reference sequence). CDR3 coding DNA: TGTGCCTGGAGCGCAGGGGGCGGGACAGATACGCAGTATTTT. This translates into CAWSAGGGTDTQYF.

This clone was counted a single time. The chain carries TRBV27 and TRBJ2-6; TRBD1 aligns across 9 bases. Trimming at V came to 1 base and at J to 3 bases, leaving 4 bases not matched to a gene. Germline lookup yields CDR1 MNHEY and CDR2 SMNVEV (reference sequence). CDR3 length: 17 residues. The CDR3 reads CASSLLGTGNGANVLTF. The CDR3 nucleotides read TGTGCCAGCAGTTTATTAGGGACAGGGAATGGGGCCAACGTCCTGACTTTC.

This clone was seen more than once but under ten times. V gene TRBV5-4 combines with J gene TRBJ1-2; perhaps TRBD1 as D (6 bases). The CDR3 extends over 13 amino acids. CDR1 is SGHNT, CDR2 YYREEE, per germline (reference sequence). With 4 bases removed from V and 6 bases from J, the gap between germline ends came to 13 bases. The CDR3 here is CASSPDRFDGYTF. The CDR3 DNA sequence: TGTGCCAGCAGCCCCGACAGGTTCGATGGCTACACCTTC. Combining the CDR3 with reference TRBV5-4 and TRBJ1-2 gives the whole variable domain ETGVTQSPTHLIKTRGQQVTLRCSSQSGHNTVSWYQQALGQGPQFIFQYYREEENGRGNFPPRFSGLQFPNYSSELNVNALELDDSALYLCASSPDRFDGYTFGSGTRLTVV.

The gene calls are TRBV7-9 and TRBJ2-2, with 10 bases aligning to TRBD1. CDR3 size: 16 residues. Germline V gene data show CDR1 as SEHNR and CDR2 as FQNEAQ (reference sequence). The ends lost 5 bases at V and 6 bases at J; junction bases unmatched: 9. This CDR3 is CASSPPGQGWAGELFF. CDR3 coding DNA: TGTGCCAGCAGCCCGCCGGGACAGGGGTGGGCCGGGGAGCTGTTTTTT.

This chain uses TRBV10-1 with TRBJ2-2; 8 nucleotides align to TRBD2. The ends lost 3 bases at V and 3 bases at J; junction bases unmatched: 9. Germline CDR1 is WNHNN and CDR2 is SYGVQD (reference sequence). This CDR3 region has 17 residues. The CDR3 sequence is CASSDFSGNPYTGELFF. In nucleotides, the CDR3 is TGCGCCAGCAGTGATTTTAGCGGGAATCCTTACACCGGGGAGCTGTTTTTT.

This chain joins TRBV28 and TRBJ2-3, with 8 bases matching TRBD1. V lost 6 bases to trimming and J lost 4 bases; unmatched junction nucleotides: 9. CDR3 length: 15 amino acids. Germline-derived CDR1 and CDR2 are MDHEN and SYDVKM. Written as DNA, the CDR3 is TGTGCCAGCAGCAAAGGACAGGGCAGGGCAGATACGCAGTATTTT. Protein sequence: CASSKGQGRADTQYF.

This clone is a singleton in its sample. The V gene is TRBV6-5, the J gene TRBJ2-5; D ambiguous. Germline values: CDR1 MNHEY, CDR2 SVGAGI. V was shortened by 2 bases and J by 0 bases, with 7 bases between the two germline ends. The CDR3 is 14 amino acids. The CDR3 region is CASSYGPNQETQYF. The CDR3 nucleotides read TGTGCCAGCAGTTACGGACCCAACCAAGAGACCCAGTACTTC.

This chain connects TRBV9 to TRBJ1-4; 9 bases fit TRBD1. Germline V gives CDR1 SGDLS, CDR2 YYNGEE. V shed 3 bases and J 8 bases; nucleotides not matched to a gene: 11. This CDR3 contains 16 residues. CDR3 coding DNA: TGTGCCAGCAGCGCGGAGAGAGGGACAGGGAACGAAAAACTGTTTTTT. Translated: CASSAERGTGNEKLFF.